Each of the 8 T cell receptor beta chains below was sequenced from the same sample in a study of shared clonotypes between healthy human individuals. Profiling relied on immunoSEQ multiplex PCR, and the TCRdb table lists in-frame clones only, not all of them. The data contain millions of clones, about 95% of them singletons. The naive CD8 subset, CD45RO-negative cells positively selected for CCR7, excluded terminally differentiated effector memory CD45RA+ cells. What was sequenced was naive CD8+ T cells sorted from blood. The receptors were sampled from a man aged 18 to 35 in good health.

The chain combines TRBV5-4 with TRBJ1-2, with a possible D match to TRBD1 (6 bases). The CDR3 is made up of 12 amino acids. The germline gives CDR1 SGHNT, CDR2 YYREEE (reference sequence). V lost 4 bases to trimming and J lost 6 bases, with 10 bases between them. The CDR3 region has the DNA TGTGCCAGCAGCGTGGACAGCGATGGCTACACCTTC. This sequence encodes CASSVDSDGYTF.

V and J are TRBV4-1 and TRBJ2-7, with 8 bases identical to TRBD1. After removal of 2 bases from V and 3 bases from J, the junction contained 3 bases not matched to a gene. Looked up from germline, CDR1 is MGHRA and CDR2 is YSYEKL. The CDR3 length is 14 residues. CDR3: CASSQRTGNYEQYF. The CDR3 DNA reads TGCGCCAGCAGCCAAAGGACAGGGAACTACGAGCAGTACTTC.

The chain couples TRBV15 to TRBJ1-5; 7 bases agree with TRBD1. V gave up 3 bases and J gave up 7 bases; unmatched junction bases: 9. The CDR3 spans 15 residues. Germline CDR1 is LNHNV and CDR2 is YYDKDF (reference sequence). The CDR3 region has the DNA TGTGCCACCAGCAGGGACAGGTTGGGGGAACAGCCCCAGCATTTT. Translating it yields CATSRDRLGEQPQHF.

The chain couples TRBV6-6 to TRBJ1-5, with a possible D match to TRBD1 (5 bases). Trimming took off 8 bases at V and 4 bases at J, with 15 bases between the two ends. Germline lookup yields CDR1 MNHNY and CDR2 SVGAGI (reference sequence). CDR3 length: 14 amino acids. As DNA, the CDR3 is TGTGCCAGCGGGGACCAGGACGGGAATCAGCCCCAGCATTTT. Protein product: CASGDQDGNQPQHF.

The genes are TRBV19 and TRBJ1-2; 7 bases fit TRBD1. CDR3 length: 15 residues. V lost 1 base, J lost 8 bases, and 10 bases stayed unmatched. Germline loops: CDR1 LNHDA, CDR2 SQIVND (reference sequence). As DNA, the CDR3 is TGTGCCAGTAGTATAGCGGCCGAGGGGGCTGACGGCTACACCTTC. The encoded protein is CASSIAAEGADGYTF. Based on the CDR3 plus reference TRBV19 and TRBJ1-2, the full variable domain is DGGITQSPKYLFRKEGQNVTLSCEQNLNHDAMYWYRQDPGQGLRLIYYSQIVNDFQKGDIAEGYSVSREKKESFPLTVTSAQKNPTAFYLCASSIAAEGADGYTFGSGTRLTVV.

The chain links TRBV27 to TRBJ2-7; 11 nucleotides agree with TRBD2. There are 16 residues in the CDR3. CDR1 MNHEY and CDR2 SMNVEV come from the germline V gene (reference sequence). V shed 5 bases, J shed 2 bases, and the junction held 8 bases outside the gene matches. The CDR3 sequence: CASSPLGTSGAYEQYF. CDR3 coding DNA: TGTGCCAGCAGTCCGCTCGGGACTAGCGGCGCCTACGAGCAGTACTTC.

CDR3 nucleotides: TGCGCCAGCAGGGCAGACTCCAACTATGGCTACACCTTC. The encoded protein is CASRADSNYGYTF. V gene TRBV5-1 combines with J gene TRBJ1-2; D is undetermined. Germline V gene lookup returns CDR1 SGHRS and CDR2 YFSETQ. The CDR3 loop spans 13 amino acids. The V end was cut by 5 bases, the J end by 2 bases, with 10 bases between.

J is TRBJ1-1 and V is TRBV6-5, with D possibly TRBD1 on 5 matching bases. This CDR3 is built from 11 residues. Trimming shortened V by 4 bases and J by 7 bases, and 7 bases separated the two germline ends. CDR1 MNHEY and CDR2 SVGAGI come from the germline V gene. CDR3 protein: CASSSDSEAFF. The CDR3 DNA reads as TGTGCCAGCAGTTCCGACAGTGAAGCTTTCTTT.